The clone carrying this T cell receptor beta chain was seen only once. Its antigen is not identified. Primers: 60 Vbeta forward and 13 Jbeta reverse. Only in-frame clones appear in the TCRdb table, and some are missing; sequencing was by immunoSEQ multiplex PCR. The sample holds 170,000 or so clones, approximately 80% seen once. The CDR3 has 15 residues. The germline V gene encodes CDR1 MNHEY and CDR2 SMNVEV (reference sequence). After removal of 5 bases from V and 1 base from J, the junction contained 7 bases not matched to a gene. The source of the sample is a study of cytomegalovirus exposure and HLA in healthy donors. Findings of the study overall: Rare sequences made up most TCRs, while some public TCRs were found in many donors.

Input material: PBMCs. The clonotype originates from a man between 18 and 29 years old in good health and CMV-seronegative. The chain joins TRBV27 to TRBJ2-5, with 7 nucleotides matching TRBD1. The CDR3 sequence is CASSHKGTAQETQYF. The CDR3 nucleotides are TGTGCCAGCAGTCACAAAGGGACAGCCCAAGAGACCCAGTACTTC.